A selection of T cell receptor beta chains follows, all from one sample in a study of patients and donors after allogeneic stem cell transplantation. TCRdb called the RT-PCR reads again in MiXCR, with one record for every CDR3 protein. The repertoire includes about 150,000 distinct CDR3 sequences, roughly 35% of them detected once, and roughly 50% sits in the top ten. The source material was blood, either unsorted or a sorted T cell fraction (not recorded which). The receptor source for this set is a human donor who was either an allogeneic HSCT recipient or a stem cell or donor lymphocyte infusion donor (not recorded which). It is not recorded whose cells these are; they may come from a transplant donor. Both conserved end residues are part of each CDR3. A D gene is named only where the DNA matches it firmly. Rows give clone size only sometimes, using once, few, many, or a class for an expanded clone.

v_gene	d_gene	j_gene	abundance	CDR3aa	CDR3nt
TRBV6-6	NA	TRBJ1-5	NA	CASTDGGSQHF	TGTGCCAGCACCGACGGGGGAAGCCAGCATTTT
TRBV6-1	NA	TRBJ2-5	few	CASSEMETQYF	TGTGCCAGCAGTGAAATGGAGACCCAGTACTTC
TRBV5-6	NA	TRBJ2-4	once	CASSLDSGPLAKNIQYF	TGTGCCAGCAGCTTGGATTCCGGGCCCCTAGCCAAAAACATTCAGTACTTC
TRBV6-5	NA	TRBJ2-4	NA	CASSHRGRGNIQYF	TGTGCCAGCAGTCACCGCGGGCGGGGAAACATTCAGTACTTC
TRBV7-2	NA	TRBJ1-3	many	CASSSPMDTIYF	TGTGCCAGCAGCTCTCCTATGGACACCATATATTTT
TRBV20-1	NA	TRBJ1-3	few	CSARDGNTIYF	TGCAGTGCTAGGGACGGAAACACCATATATTTT
TRBV20-1	NA	TRBJ1-2	NA	CSARMDPVLANYGYTF	TGCAGTGCTAGGATGGACCCCGTCCTAGCTAACTATGGCTACACCTTC
TRBV12-3/TRBV12-4	NA	TRBJ2-1	NA	CASSLARGPLGIYNEQFF	TGTGCCAGCAGTTTAGCGCGGGGGCCTCTCGGGATCTACAATGAGCAGTTCTTC
TRBV29-1	TRBD2	TRBJ2-5	many	CSVLAGGETQYF	TGCAGCGTCTTAGCGGGGGGAGAGACCCAGTACTTC
TRBV10-3	TRBD1	TRBJ1-1	NA	CAITRTGITEAFF	TGTGCCATCACCAGGACAGGGATCACTGAAGCTTTCTTT
TRBV7-2	TRBD2	TRBJ2-3	NA	CASSLEISGAPDTQYF	TGTGCCAGCAGCTTAGAGATTAGCGGGGCTCCAGATACGCAGTATTTT
TRBV12-3/TRBV12-4	NA	TRBJ2-3	NA	CASSLTSSGTDTQYF	TGTGCCAGCAGTTTAACTAGCTCGGGCACAGATACGCAGTATTTT
TRBV14	NA	TRBJ1-1	few	CASSQDEIWTMNTEAFF	TGTGCCAGCAGCCAAGACGAAATTTGGACAATGAACACTGAAGCTTTCTTT
TRBV7-9	NA	TRBJ1-4	few	CASSGAGAAEKLFF	TGTGCCAGCAGCGGGGCCGGGGCTGCCGAAAAACTGTTTTTT
TRBV3-1	NA	TRBJ1-5	few	CASSPFREAGNQPQHF	TGTGCCAGCAGCCCGTTTAGGGAGGCAGGCAATCAGCCCCAGCATTTT
TRBV5-6	TRBD2	TRBJ2-1	NA	CASRVAGGAILLSYNEQFF	TGTGCCAGCAGGGTAGCGGGGGGTGCCATCCTCCTATCCTACAATGAGCAGTTCTTC
TRBV12-3/TRBV12-4	NA	TRBJ2-7	NA	CASSWGTPYEQYF	TGTGCCAGCAGTTGGGGCACCCCCTACGAGCAGTACTTC
TRBV12-3/TRBV12-4	NA	TRBJ1-2	few	CASSPRTVLVF	TGTGCCAGCAGTCCCCGGACAGTTTTAGTCTTC
TRBV29-1	NA	TRBJ2-3	NA	CSVDRSPSTDTQYF	TGCAGCGTTGATAGGTCACCAAGCACAGATACGCAGTATTTT
TRBV10-3	NA	TRBJ1-2	NA	CAITLDPIAGGYTF	TGTGCCATCACCCTGGACCCAATTGCCGGTGGCTACACCTTC
TRBV12-3/TRBV12-4	NA	TRBJ1-3	few	CASSLSMSGNTIYF	TGTGCCAGCAGTTTGAGCATGTCTGGAAACACCATATATTTT
TRBV7-9	NA	TRBJ1-1	few	CASLSTENTEAFF	TGTGCCAGCCTGTCCACCGAGAACACTGAAGCTTTCTTT
TRBV3-1	NA	TRBJ2-3	few	CASTPVASTDTQYF	TGTGCCAGCACCCCGGTCGCTAGCACAGATACGCAGTATTTT